This record concerns one T cell receptor (beta chain) sequence. This receptor's antigen is unknown. It has no much larger one-base neighbor in the sample; base qualities were not kept. The data stem from a study of T-cell reconstitution after alpha-beta-depleted transplantation in children (dated by TCRdb to about 2016). General notes on the study: T-cell immune reconstitution after TCRalphabeta/CD19-depleted allogeneic hematopoietic cell transplantation in children was quantitatively tracked in the study by means of TCR repertoire profiling.

To prepare the library, PCR was applied. Data came from an Illumina HiSeq 2500. To normalize quantification of the TCRbeta repertoire, the TCR libraries were built with molecular barcoding that relied on unique molecular identifiers. TCRdb passed the public sequencing reads through fastp at Q25 and MiXCR, retaining productive beta sequences. Entries that share a CDR3 protein sequence are merged under the most common genes and DNA. This sample comprises more than 450,000 distinct CDR3 sequences, about a sixth of them detected only once. The leading ten clones occupy 3.3% of the sample. Germline trimming amounts to 4 bases on V and 4 bases on J, with 6 as the count of junction bases outside the gene matches. Reading the germline V gene gives CDR1 SGHRS and CDR2 YFSETQ. The CDR3, from cysteine to phenylalanine, totals 15 residues. The CDR3 DNA has 45 bases and is translated from base 1.

This receptor chain uses TRBV5-1 and TRBJ2-7; 12 bases in the junction line up with TRBD2. This specimen consisted of PBMCs from the stem cell graft donor, obtained from the stem cell graft. The sequence came from a human donor who donated a stem cell graft to a child with acute lymphoblastic leukemia. The bases are TGCGCCAGCAGCACGTGGACTAGCGGGATATACGAGCAGTACTTC. The encoded protein is CASSTWTSGIYEQYF.